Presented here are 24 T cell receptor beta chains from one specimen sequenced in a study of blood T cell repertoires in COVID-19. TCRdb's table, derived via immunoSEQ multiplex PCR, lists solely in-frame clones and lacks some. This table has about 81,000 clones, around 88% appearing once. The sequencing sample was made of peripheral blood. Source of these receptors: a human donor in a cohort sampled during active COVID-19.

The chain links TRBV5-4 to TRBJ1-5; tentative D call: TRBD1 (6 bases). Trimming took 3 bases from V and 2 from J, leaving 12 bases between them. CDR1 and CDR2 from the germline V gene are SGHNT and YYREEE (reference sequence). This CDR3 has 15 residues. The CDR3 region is CASSSTGRGNQPQHF. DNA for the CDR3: TGTGCCAGCAGCTCCACAGGGAGGGGCAATCAGCCCCAGCATTTT.

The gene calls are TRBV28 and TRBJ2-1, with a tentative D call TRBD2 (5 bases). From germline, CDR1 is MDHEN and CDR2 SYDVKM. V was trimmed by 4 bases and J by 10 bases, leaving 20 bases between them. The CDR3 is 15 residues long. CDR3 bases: TGTGCCAGCAGTTCGACCCGACCGGGGTATGGGGAGCAGTTCTTC. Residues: CASSSTRPGYGEQFF.

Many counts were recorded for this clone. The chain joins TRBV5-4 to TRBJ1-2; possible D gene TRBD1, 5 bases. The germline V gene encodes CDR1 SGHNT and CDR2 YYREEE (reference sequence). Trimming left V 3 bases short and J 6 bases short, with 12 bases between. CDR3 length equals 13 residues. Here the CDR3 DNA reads TGTGCCAGCAGCTGGAACAGGCGAGATGGCTACACCTTC. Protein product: CASSWNRRDGYTF.

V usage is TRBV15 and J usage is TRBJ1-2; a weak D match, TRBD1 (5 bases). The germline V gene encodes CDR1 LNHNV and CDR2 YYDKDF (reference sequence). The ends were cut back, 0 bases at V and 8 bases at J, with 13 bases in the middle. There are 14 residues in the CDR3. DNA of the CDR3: TGTGCCACCAGCAGAGATCTCCTCCCAGGGGGCTACACCTTC. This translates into CATSRDLLPGGYTF. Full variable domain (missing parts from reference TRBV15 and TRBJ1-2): DAMVIQNPRYQVTQFGKPVTLSCSQTLNHNVMYWYQQKSSQAPKLLFHYYDKDFNNEADTPDNFQSRRPNTSFCFLDIRSPGLGDTAMYLCATSRDLLPGGYTFGSGTRLTVV.

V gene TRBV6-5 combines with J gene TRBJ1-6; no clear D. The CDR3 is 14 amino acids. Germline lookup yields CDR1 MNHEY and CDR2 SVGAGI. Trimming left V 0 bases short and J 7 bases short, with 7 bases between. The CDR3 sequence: CASSYSAENSPLHF. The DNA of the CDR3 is TGTGCCAGCAGTTACTCGGCAGAAAATTCACCCCTCCACTTT.

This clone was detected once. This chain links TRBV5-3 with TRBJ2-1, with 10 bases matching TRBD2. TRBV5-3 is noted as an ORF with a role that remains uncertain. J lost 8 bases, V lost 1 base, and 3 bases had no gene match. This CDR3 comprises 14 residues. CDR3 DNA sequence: TGTGCCAGAAGCTTGAAGGGGACTAGCGATGAGCAGTTCTTC. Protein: CARSLKGTSDEQFF.

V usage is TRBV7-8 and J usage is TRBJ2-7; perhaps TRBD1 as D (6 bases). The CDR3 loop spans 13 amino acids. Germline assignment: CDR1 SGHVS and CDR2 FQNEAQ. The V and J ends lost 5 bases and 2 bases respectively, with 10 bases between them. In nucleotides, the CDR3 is TGTGCCAGCAGCCCGGACAGCACCTACGAGCAGTACTTC. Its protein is CASSPDSTYEQYF.

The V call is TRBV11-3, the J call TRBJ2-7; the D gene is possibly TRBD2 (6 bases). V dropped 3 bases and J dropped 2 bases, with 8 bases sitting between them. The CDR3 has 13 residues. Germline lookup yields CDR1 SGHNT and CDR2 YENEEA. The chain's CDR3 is CASSLGGTYEQYF. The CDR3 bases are TGTGCCAGCAGCTTGGGCGGGACCTACGAGCAGTACTTC.

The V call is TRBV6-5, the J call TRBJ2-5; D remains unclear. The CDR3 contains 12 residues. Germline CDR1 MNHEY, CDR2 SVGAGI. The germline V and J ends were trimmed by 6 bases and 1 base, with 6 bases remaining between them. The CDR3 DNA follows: TGTGCCAGCAGCCCCTTCCAAGAGACCCAGTACTTC. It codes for CASSPFQETQYF.

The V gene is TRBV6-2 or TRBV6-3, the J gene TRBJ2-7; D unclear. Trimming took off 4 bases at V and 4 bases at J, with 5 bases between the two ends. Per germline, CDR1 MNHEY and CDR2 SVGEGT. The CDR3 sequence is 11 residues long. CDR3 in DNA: TGTGCCAGCAGTTCTATTTACGAGCAGTACTTC. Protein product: CASSSIYEQYF.

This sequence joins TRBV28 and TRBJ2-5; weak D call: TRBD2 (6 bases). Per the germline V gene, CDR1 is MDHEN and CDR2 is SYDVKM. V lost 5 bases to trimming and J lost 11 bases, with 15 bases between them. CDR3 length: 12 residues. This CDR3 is CASSLGGRSQYF. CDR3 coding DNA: TGTGCCAGCAGTCTCGGAGGGCGGTCGCAGTACTTC.

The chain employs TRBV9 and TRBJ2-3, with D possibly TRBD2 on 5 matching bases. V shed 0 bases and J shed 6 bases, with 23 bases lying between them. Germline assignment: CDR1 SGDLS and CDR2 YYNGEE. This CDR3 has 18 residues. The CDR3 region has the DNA TGTGCCAGCAGCGTAGACCCCCGGGGATGGGGAGAGGACGATACGCAGTATTTT. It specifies CASSVDPRGWGEDDTQYF.

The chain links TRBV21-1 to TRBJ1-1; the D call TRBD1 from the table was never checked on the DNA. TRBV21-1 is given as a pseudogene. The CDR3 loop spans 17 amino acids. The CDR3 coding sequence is TGTGCCAGCAGCAAACAGGGGGAATCTAGGGTGAACACTGAAGCTTTCTTT. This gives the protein CASSKQGESRVNTEAFF.

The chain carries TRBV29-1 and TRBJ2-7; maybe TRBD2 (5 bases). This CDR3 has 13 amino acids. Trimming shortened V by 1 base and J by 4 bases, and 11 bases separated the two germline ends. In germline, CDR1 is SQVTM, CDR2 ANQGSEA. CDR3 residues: CSVEGGPFYEQYF. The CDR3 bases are TGCAGCGTTGAAGGAGGGCCCTTTTACGAGCAGTACTTC.

The CDR3, as DNA: TGTGCCAGCAGCCCGATCCAGCGGGAGTATCGTGAGCAGTTCTTC. Translated, it gives CASSPIQREYREQFF. The V call is TRBV7-3, the J call TRBJ2-1; 8 bases agree with TRBD2. V lost 5 bases to trimming and J lost 9 bases; unmatched junction nucleotides: 12. This CDR3 is built from 15 residues. Germline V CDR1 and CDR2: SGHTA, FQGTGA.

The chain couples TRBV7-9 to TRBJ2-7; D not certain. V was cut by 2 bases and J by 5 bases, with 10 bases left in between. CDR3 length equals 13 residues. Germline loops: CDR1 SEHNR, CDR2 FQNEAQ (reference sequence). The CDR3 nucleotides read TGTGCCAGCAGCTTATCGGCAGGTCACGAGCAGTACTTC. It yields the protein CASSLSAGHEQYF.

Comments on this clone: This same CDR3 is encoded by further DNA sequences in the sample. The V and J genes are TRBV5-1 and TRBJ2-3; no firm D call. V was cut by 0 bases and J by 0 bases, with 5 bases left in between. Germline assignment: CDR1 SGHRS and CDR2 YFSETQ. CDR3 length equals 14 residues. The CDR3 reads CASSLGASTDTQYF. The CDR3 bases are TGCGCCAGCAGCTTGGGAGCCAGCACAGATACGCAGTATTTT.

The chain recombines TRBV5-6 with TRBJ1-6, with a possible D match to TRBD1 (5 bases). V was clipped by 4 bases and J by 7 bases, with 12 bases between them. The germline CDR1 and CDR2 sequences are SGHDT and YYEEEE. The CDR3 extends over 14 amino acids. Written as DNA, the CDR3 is TGTGCCAGCAGCCCAGGGCTACGCAATTCACCCCTCCACTTT. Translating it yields CASSPGLRNSPLHF.

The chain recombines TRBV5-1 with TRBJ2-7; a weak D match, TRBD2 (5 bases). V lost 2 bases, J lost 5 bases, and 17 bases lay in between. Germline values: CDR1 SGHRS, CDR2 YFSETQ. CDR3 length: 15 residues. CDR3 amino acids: CASSFDGIPWDEQYF. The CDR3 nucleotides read TGCGCCAGCAGCTTCGACGGGATCCCCTGGGACGAGCAGTACTTC.

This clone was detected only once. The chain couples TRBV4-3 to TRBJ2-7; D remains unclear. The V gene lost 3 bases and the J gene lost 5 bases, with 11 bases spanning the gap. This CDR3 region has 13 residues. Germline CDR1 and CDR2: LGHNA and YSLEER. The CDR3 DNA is TGCGCCAGCAGCCATGGTAGACTCAACGAGCAGTACTTC. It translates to CASSHGRLNEQYF.

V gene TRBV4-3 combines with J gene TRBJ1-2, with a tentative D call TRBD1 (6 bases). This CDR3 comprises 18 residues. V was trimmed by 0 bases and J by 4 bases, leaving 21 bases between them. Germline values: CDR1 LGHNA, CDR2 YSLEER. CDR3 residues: CASSQDLGGMTGVYGYTF. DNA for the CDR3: TGCGCCAGCAGCCAAGATCTCGGGGGGATGACAGGAGTCTATGGCTACACCTTC.

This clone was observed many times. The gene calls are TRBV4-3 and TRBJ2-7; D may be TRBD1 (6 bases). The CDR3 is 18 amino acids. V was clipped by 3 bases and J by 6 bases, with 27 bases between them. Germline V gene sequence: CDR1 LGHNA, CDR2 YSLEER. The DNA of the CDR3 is TGCGCCAGCAGCCACGATGCCCCCGACAGGACAAGTTCGATCGAGCAGTACTTC. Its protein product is CASSHDAPDRTSSIEQYF.

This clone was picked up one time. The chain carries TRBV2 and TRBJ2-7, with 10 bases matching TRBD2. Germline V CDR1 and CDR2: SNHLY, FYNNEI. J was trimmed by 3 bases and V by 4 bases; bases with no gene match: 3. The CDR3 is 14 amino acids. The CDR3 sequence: CASSASGSLYEQYF. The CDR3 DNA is TGTGCCAGCAGTGCTAGCGGGAGTCTCTACGAGCAGTACTTC.

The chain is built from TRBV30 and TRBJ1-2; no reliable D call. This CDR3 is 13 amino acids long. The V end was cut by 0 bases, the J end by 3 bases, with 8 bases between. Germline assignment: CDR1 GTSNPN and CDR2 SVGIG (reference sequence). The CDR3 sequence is CAWSVEADYGYTF. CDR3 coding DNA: TGTGCCTGGAGTGTTGAAGCCGACTATGGCTACACCTTC.